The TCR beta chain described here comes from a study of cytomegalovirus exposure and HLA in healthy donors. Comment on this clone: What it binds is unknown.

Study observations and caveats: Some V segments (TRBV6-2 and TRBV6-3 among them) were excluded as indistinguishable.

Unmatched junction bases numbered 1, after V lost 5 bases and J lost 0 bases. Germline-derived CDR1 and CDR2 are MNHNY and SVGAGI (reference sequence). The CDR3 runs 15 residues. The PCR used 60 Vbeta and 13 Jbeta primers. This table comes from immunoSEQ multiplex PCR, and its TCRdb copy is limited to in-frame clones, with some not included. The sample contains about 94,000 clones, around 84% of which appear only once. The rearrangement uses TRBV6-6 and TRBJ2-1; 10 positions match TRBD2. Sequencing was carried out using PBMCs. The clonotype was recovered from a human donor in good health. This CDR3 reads CASSPSGSSYNEQFF. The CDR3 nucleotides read TGTGCCAGCAGTCCTAGCGGGAGCTCCTACAATGAGCAGTTCTTC.